These 14 T cell receptor beta chains were sequenced from one sample in a study of T cell repertoires in cytomegalovirus infection. TCRdb redid the calling of the reads with MiXCR, one entry per CDR3 protein. Of a few hundred thousand distinct CDR3 sequences listed, around 9.5% are singletons. Sequenced: PBMCs. These TCRs come from a human donor in good health (CMV status not recorded). Some clones in this sample may be carry-over from other donors' samples.

Points on this clonotype: Without the conserved terminal phenylalanine or tryptophan, this CDR3 likely stems from a read error. This sequence joins TRBV28 and TRBJ1-2; D call uncertain. CDR1 MDHEN and CDR2 SYDVKM come from the germline V gene. The ends were cut back, 5 bases at V and 8 bases at J, with 15 bases in the middle. CDR3 length equals 13 residues. The CDR3, as DNA: TGTGCCAGCAGTCCCGGTACAGTTGAGGGCTACACCTTA. Translated, it gives CASSPGTVEGYTL.

V usage is TRBV2 and J usage is TRBJ2-1, with 7 bases that match TRBD1. CDR1 and CDR2 from the germline V gene are SNHLY and FYNNEI. The length of the CDR3 is 14 residues. V gave up 9 bases and J gave up 7 bases; unmatched junction bases: 12. The CDR3, as DNA: TGTGCCAGTCGACGGGGAAGGGGGCCTAATGAGCAGTTCTTC. Protein product: CASRRGRGPNEQFF.

This clonotype has ten or more counts. The chain recombines TRBV7-2 with TRBJ2-6, with no clear D. The germline V gene encodes CDR1 SGHTA and CDR2 FQGNSA. The CDR3 loop spans 18 amino acids. Deletions cut 5 bases from V and 2 bases from J, with 19 bases between. CDR3 DNA sequence: TGTGCCAGCAGCCCCCGGGCCCAACCATCAGCTGGGGCCAACGTCCTGACTTTC. Translating gives CASSPRAQPSAGANVLTF.

This clonotype was detected only a few times. The chain employs TRBV6-5 and TRBJ1-3; D unresolved. Germline CDR1 MNHEY, CDR2 SVGAGI. CDR3 length: 17 amino acids. Trimming shortened V by 0 bases and J by 0 bases, and 12 bases separated the two germline ends. DNA of the CDR3: TGTGCCAGCAGTTACTCGAAAGGCAGCAACTCTGGAAACACCATATATTTT. This translates into CASSYSKGSNSGNTIYF.

The chain is built from TRBV5-4 and TRBJ1-3; D remains unclear. This CDR3 is built from 15 residues. Germline CDR1 and CDR2: SGHNT and YYREEE (reference sequence). Trimming took 4 bases from V and 1 from J, leaving 12 bases between them. CDR3 protein: CASSRDITSGNTIYF. As DNA, the CDR3 is TGTGCCAGCAGCCGTGACATCACTTCTGGAAACACCATATATTTT.

This clonotype was observed many times. The chain combines TRBV4-1 with TRBJ1-2; the D is unclear. Trimming shortened V by 0 bases and J by 5 bases, and 10 bases separated the two germline ends. The CDR3 extends over 14 amino acids. CDR1 and CDR2 from the germline V gene are MGHRA and YSYEKL. The CDR3 region is CASSQDPHRYGYTF. CDR3 DNA: TGCGCCAGCAGCCAAGACCCCCACCGGTATGGCTACACCTTC.

V and J are TRBV7-3 and TRBJ2-1; TRBD2 is a possible D gene (6 bases). CDR3 length equals 14 residues. With 2 bases removed from V and 5 bases from J, the gap between germline ends came to 10 bases. The germline gives CDR1 SGHTA, CDR2 FQGTGA. The CDR3 reads CASSLRAGNNEQFF. The DNA of the CDR3 is TGTGCCAGCAGCTTACGGGCGGGGAACAATGAGCAGTTCTTC.

The CDR3, as DNA: TGCAGTGCTCAGACAGGGGCCGGAAACACCATATATTTT. Protein product: CSAQTGAGNTIYF. The chain has TRBV20-1 and TRBJ1-3; 8 bases align to TRBD1. V lost 5 bases, J lost 4 bases, and 4 bases stayed unmatched. Germline V gives CDR1 DFQATT, CDR2 SNEGSKA (reference sequence). This CDR3 has 13 residues.

The chain uses TRBV20-1 and TRBJ2-5, with 7 bases aligning to TRBD2. Germline trimming cut 1 base from V and 13 bases from J; bases unmatched to any gene: 9. This CDR3 has 12 residues. CDR1 and CDR2 (germline): DFQATT, SNEGSKA (reference sequence). CDR3 loop: CSARVGGRVTYF. CDR3 nucleotide sequence: TGCAGTGCTAGAGTCGGCGGGAGAGTCACGTACTTC.

The chain employs TRBV14 and TRBJ2-2; 7 bases match TRBD2. Germline lookup yields CDR1 SGHDN and CDR2 FVKESK. Trimming took 6 bases from V and 0 from J; bases not matched to a gene: 4. CDR3 size: 15 residues. The CDR3 DNA is TGTGCCAGCAGACCGGGAGGCGCGAACACCGGGGAGCTGTTTTTT. Translated, it gives CASRPGGANTGELFF.

The chain links TRBV27 to TRBJ1-4; TRBD1 might be the D (5 bases). Trimming removed 3 bases at V and 6 bases at J, with 11 bases between. Germline assignment: CDR1 MNHEY and CDR2 SMNVEV (reference sequence). The CDR3 runs to 14 residues. The CDR3 DNA is TGTGCCAGCAGTTTCGAGGGGCGGCATGAAAAACTGTTTTTT. Its translation: CASSFEGRHEKLFF.

This clonotype has at least ten counts. V is TRBV7-2 and J is TRBJ2-2; a possible D gene is TRBD1 (6 bases). The CDR3 has 15 residues. Trimming cost V 5 bases and J 0 bases, with 10 bases left between them. CDR1 is SGHTA and CDR2 is FQGNSA in the germline V gene. This chain's CDR3 is CASSPRTANTGELFF. The CDR3 nucleotides read TGTGCCAGCAGCCCGCGGACAGCGAACACCGGGGAGCTGTTTTTT.

This clonotype was seen a few times. CDR3 in amino acids: CASSSPTSGRGHEQFF. CDR3 DNA: TGTGCCAGCAGTAGCCCCACTAGCGGGAGAGGGCATGAGCAGTTCTTC. The rearrangement uses TRBV6-1 and TRBJ2-1; 11 nucleotides match TRBD2. V lost 5 bases, J lost 8 bases, and 11 bases stayed unmatched. The CDR3 loop spans 16 amino acids. The germline V gene encodes CDR1 MNHNS and CDR2 SASEGT.

This clonotype was counted only a few times. The rearrangement uses TRBV20-1 and TRBJ2-3; D is unresolved. Trimming shortened V by 3 bases and J by 2 bases, and 9 bases separated the two germline ends. Germline CDR1 DFQATT, CDR2 SNEGSKA (reference sequence). The CDR3 extends over 13 amino acids. CDR3 coding DNA: TGCAGTGCTAGCCTGAAAATCACAGATACGCAGTATTTT. Translating gives CSASLKITDTQYF.